This T cell receptor (beta chain) emerged from a study of T-cell reconstitution after alpha-beta-depleted transplantation in children. Concerning this clonotype itself: The junction shows a germline mismatch at one end, possibly a read error.

Preparation of the TCRbeta library used unique molecular identifiers. Via MiXCR, TCRdb re-called the PCR reads, giving one row per CDR3 protein. The table lists some 840,000 distinct CDR3 sequences, 16% of them singletons. This TCR came from a male patient younger than 18 who had a stem cell transplant for acute lymphoblastic leukemia, so the T cells may come from the graft donor. The material sequenced was PBMCs, mostly from graft donor cells, taken 360 days after TCRalphabeta/CD19-depleted stem cell transplant.

CDR3: CATSQGFGDRVSYNEQFF. The CDR3 DNA is TGCGCCACCAGCCAAGGGTTCGGTGACAGGGTTTCCTACAATGAGCAGTTCTTC. The chain links TRBV5-1 to TRBJ2-1; 7 nucleotides line up with TRBD1. The CDR3 contains 18 residues. Looked up from germline, CDR1 is SGHRS and CDR2 is YFSETQ.